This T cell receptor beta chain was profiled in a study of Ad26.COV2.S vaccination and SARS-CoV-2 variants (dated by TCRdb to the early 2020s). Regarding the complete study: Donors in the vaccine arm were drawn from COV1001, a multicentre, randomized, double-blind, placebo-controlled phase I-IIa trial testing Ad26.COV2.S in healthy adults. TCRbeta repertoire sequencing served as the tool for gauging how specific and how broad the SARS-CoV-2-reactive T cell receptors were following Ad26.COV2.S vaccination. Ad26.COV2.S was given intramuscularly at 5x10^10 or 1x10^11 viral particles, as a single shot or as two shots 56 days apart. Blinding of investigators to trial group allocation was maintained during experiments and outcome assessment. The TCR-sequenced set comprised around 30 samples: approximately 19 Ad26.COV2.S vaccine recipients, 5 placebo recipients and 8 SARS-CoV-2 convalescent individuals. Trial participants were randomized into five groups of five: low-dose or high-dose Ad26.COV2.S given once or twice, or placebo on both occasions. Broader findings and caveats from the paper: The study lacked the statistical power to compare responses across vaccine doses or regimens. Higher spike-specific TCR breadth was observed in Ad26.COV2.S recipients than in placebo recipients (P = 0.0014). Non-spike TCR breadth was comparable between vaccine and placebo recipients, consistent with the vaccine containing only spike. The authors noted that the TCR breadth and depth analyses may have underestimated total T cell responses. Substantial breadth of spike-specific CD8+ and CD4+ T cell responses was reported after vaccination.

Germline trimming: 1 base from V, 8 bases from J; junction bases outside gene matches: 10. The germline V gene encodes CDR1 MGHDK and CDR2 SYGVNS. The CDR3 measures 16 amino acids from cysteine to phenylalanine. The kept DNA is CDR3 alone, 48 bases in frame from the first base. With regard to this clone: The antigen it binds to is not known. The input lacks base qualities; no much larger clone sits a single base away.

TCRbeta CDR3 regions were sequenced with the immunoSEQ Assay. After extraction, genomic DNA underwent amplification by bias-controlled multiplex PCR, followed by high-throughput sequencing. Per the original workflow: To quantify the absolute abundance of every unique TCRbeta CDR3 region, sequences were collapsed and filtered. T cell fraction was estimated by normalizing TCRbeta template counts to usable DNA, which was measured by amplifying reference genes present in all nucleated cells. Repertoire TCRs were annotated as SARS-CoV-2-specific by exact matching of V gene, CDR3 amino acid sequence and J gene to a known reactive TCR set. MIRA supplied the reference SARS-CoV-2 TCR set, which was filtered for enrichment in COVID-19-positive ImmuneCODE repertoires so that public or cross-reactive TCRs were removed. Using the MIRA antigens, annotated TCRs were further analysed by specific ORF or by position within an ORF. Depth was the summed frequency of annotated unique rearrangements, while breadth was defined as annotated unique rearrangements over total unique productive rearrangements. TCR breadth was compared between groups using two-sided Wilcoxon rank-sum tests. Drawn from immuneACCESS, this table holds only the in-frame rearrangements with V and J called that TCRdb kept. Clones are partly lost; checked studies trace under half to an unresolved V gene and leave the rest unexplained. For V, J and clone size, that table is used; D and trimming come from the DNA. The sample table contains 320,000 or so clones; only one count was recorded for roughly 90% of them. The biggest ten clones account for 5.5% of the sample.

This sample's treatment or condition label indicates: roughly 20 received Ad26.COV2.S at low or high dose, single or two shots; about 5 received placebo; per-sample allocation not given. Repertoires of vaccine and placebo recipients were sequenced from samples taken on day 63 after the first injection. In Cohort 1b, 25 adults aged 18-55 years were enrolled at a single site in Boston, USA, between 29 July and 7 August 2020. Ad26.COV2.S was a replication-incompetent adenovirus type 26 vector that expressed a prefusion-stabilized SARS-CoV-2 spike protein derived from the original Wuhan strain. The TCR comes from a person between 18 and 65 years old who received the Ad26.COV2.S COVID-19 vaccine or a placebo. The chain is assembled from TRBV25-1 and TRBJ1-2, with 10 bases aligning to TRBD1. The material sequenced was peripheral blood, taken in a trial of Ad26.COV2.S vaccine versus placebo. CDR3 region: CASSEFDRGLWGGYTF. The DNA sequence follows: TGTGCCAGCAGTGAATTTGACAGGGGGCTATGGGGAGGCTACACCTTC.